Presented here are 14 T cell receptor beta chains from one specimen sequenced in a study of cytomegalovirus exposure and HLA in healthy donors. Primers included in the PCR were 60 Vbeta and 13 Jbeta primers. This table comes from immunoSEQ multiplex PCR, and its TCRdb copy is limited to in-frame clones, with some not included. The table has some 85,000 clones, nearly 80% seen once. Material: PBMCs. The source is a woman aged 35 to 49 in good health and CMV-seropositive.

This chain joins TRBV11-3 and TRBJ2-1; 10 bases map to TRBD2. This CDR3 region has 19 residues. Germline lookup yields CDR1 SGHNT and CDR2 YENEEA. Germline trimming cut 0 bases from V and 7 bases from J; bases unmatched to any gene: 15. The CDR3 region has the DNA TGTGCCAGCAGCTTAGATGGGATAGCGGGAGGCCGCTCCTTGAATGAGCAGTTCTTC. It yields the protein CASSLDGIAGGRSLNEQFF.

V gene TRBV11-3 combines with J gene TRBJ2-2; D may be TRBD1 (7 bases). The CDR3 spans 14 residues. The V gene's germline CDR1 is SGHNT and CDR2 YENEEA. V was shortened by 5 bases and J by 9 bases, with 16 bases between the two germline ends. The CDR3 sequence is CASSQQGRDRELFF. The DNA of the CDR3 is TGTGCCAGCAGCCAACAGGGGCGGGACCGGGAGCTGTTTTTT.

Remarks on this clone: The junction departs from germline at one end; a sequencing error may be responsible. The rearrangement uses TRBV7-9 and TRBJ1-1, with a weak D call TRBD1 (5 bases). Germline CDR1 reads SEHNR; CDR2 reads FQNEAQ (reference sequence). This CDR3 contains 15 residues. CDR3 sequence: CSSSLARGWSTEAFF. CDR3 DNA: TGTTCCAGCAGCTTAGCGCGGGGGTGGAGCACTGAAGCTTTCTTT.

As DNA, the CDR3 is TGTGCCAGCAGCCAGTCAGGACAGGGAACCAAAAACATTCAGTACTTC. Translation: CASSQSGQGTKNIQYF. The chain joins TRBV14 to TRBJ2-4; 8 bases fit TRBD1. V shed 3 bases and J 2 bases; nucleotides not matched to a gene: 6. Germline V gene data show CDR1 as SGHDN and CDR2 as FVKESK. The CDR3 runs to 16 residues.

This rearrangement joins TRBV27 to TRBJ2-7; 7 bases are shared with TRBD2. J was trimmed by 3 bases and V by 5 bases; bases with no gene match: 4. CDR1 is MNHEY and CDR2 is SMNVEV in the germline V gene (reference sequence). CDR3 length: 13 residues. The CDR3 DNA follows: TGTGCCAGCAGTCCTGGGACTAACTACGAGCAGTACTTC. It is translated as CASSPGTNYEQYF.

This sequence joins TRBV6-5 and TRBJ1-2, with a weak D call TRBD1 (6 bases). This CDR3 region has 12 residues. V was shortened by 4 bases and J by 7 bases, with 10 bases between the two germline ends. Germline CDR1 is MNHEY and CDR2 is SVGAGI. CDR3 nucleotide sequence: TGTGCCAGCAGTTCCGGGACACTTGGCTACACCTTC. Translated: CASSSGTLGYTF.

The CDR3 nucleotides read TGTGCCAGCAGTGGAACAGGACAGCCCACAGATACGCAGTATTTT. It translates to CASSGTGQPTDTQYF. The chain carries TRBV9 and TRBJ2-3; the D gene is possibly TRBD1 (6 bases). V shed 5 bases and J shed 2 bases, with 15 bases lying between them. Germline V gene sequence: CDR1 SGDLS, CDR2 YYNGEE. The CDR3 covers 15 residues.

The rearrangement uses TRBV19 and TRBJ2-1; maybe TRBD1 (6 bases). Germline-derived CDR1 and CDR2 are LNHDA and SQIVND (reference sequence). Trimming cost V 5 bases and J 6 bases, with 23 bases left between them. This CDR3 region has 17 residues. The CDR3 loop reads CASSPREGDPGVNEQFF. As DNA, the CDR3 is TGTGCCAGTAGTCCCAGAGAAGGGGACCCAGGGGTCAATGAGCAGTTCTTC.

The rearrangement links TRBV6-1 to TRBJ2-5; possible D gene TRBD1, 7 bases. The J call is doubtful: the DNA matches TRBJ2-7 better. This CDR3 region has 14 residues. Germline V CDR1 and CDR2: MNHNS, SASEGT. In DNA, the CDR3 is TGTGCCAGCAGTGATGTCCAGGGGGAGGTCGAGCAGTACTTC. Translating it yields CASSDVQGEVEQYF.

The V call is TRBV7-8, the J call TRBJ1-1; D not certain. V was pared by 1 base and J by 4 bases, with 7 bases between. The CDR3 is made up of 13 amino acids. Germline V lookup: CDR1 SGHVS, CDR2 FQNEAQ. As DNA, the CDR3 is TGTGCCAGCAGCTTAGGCCAGATCACTGAAGCTTTCTTT. Amino acid sequence: CASSLGQITEAFF.

The table lists this clone with a few counts. V is TRBV6-6 and J is TRBJ2-7; D may be TRBD1 (6 bases). The germline gives CDR1 MNHNY, CDR2 SVGAGI (reference sequence). V was pared by 7 bases and J by 3 bases, with 13 bases between. The CDR3 totals 13 residues. The CDR3 DNA sequence: TGTGCCAGCAAGAACCAGGACAGCTACGAGCAGTACTTC. As protein: CASKNQDSYEQYF.

This chain connects TRBV10-3 to TRBJ2-5; D is possibly TRBD1 (5 bases). With the DNA end fitting TRBJ2-7 better, the J assignment may be wrong. CDR3 length: 13 amino acids. Germline loops: CDR1 ENHRY, CDR2 SYGVKD. DNA for the CDR3: TGTGCCATCAGTGTCGGACACTCCTACGAGCAGTACTTC. This encodes CAISVGHSYEQYF.

The rearrangement joins TRBV11-3 to TRBJ2-2; D possibly corresponds to TRBD2 (5 bases). The CDR3 has 12 amino acids. Trimming left V 3 bases short and J 7 bases short, with 6 bases between. CDR1 and CDR2 from the germline V gene are SGHNT and YENEEA. CDR3: CASSFRGGELFF. CDR3 nucleotide sequence: TGTGCCAGCAGCTTCCGGGGCGGGGAGCTGTTTTTT.

The V call is TRBV27, the J call TRBJ2-5; TRBD1 is a possible D gene (5 bases). CDR3 length: 15 residues. Germline V CDR1 and CDR2: MNHEY, SMNVEV (reference sequence). V dropped 2 bases and J dropped 2 bases, with 12 bases sitting between them. CDR3 in amino acids: CASSLGIGAQETQYF. The CDR3 DNA reads TGTGCCAGCAGTTTAGGAATAGGGGCGCAAGAGACCCAGTACTTC.